One TCR beta chain is described in this entry. The antigen it recognizes is unknown. No base-level quality is on record; no much larger clone is a single base apart. V loses 4 bases at its end and J loses 7 bases; junction bases beyond the gene matches: 9. CDR1 and CDR2, looked up from the germline V gene (reference sequence), are SGHKS and YYEKEE. The CDR3 runs 15 residues from the cysteine to the phenylalanine. The kept DNA is CDR3 alone, 45 bases in frame from the first base. The sample is drawn from a study of T cell changes during pregnancy in multiple sclerosis (dated by TCRdb to about 2019). Context from the whole study: The study looked at changes in the T cell repertoire across pregnancy in women with multiple sclerosis.

The library was obtained by the immunoSEQ multiplex PCR assay. TCRdb holds this immuneACCESS table with in-frame rearrangements only. Some clones are missing; in checked studies, unresolved V genes explain under half, and the rest has no known cause. The sample includes roughly 59,000 clones, with around 91% observed a single time. Approximately 1.5% of the sample goes to the ten largest clones. The receptor's source is a female donor in good health, enrolled as a control in a pregnancy study. The sample was peripheral blood, taken in the third trimester of pregnancy. The sequence is built from TRBV5-5 and TRBJ1-5, with TRBD1 identical over 9 junction bases. The CDR3 in this case is CASSIGQGMKQPQHF. The nucleotides are TGTGCCAGCAGCATAGGACAGGGGATGAAACAGCCCCAGCATTTT.